This entry concerns a single T cell receptor (beta chain). From its re-call of the 5' RACE reads, TCRdb lists each CDR3 protein once, without DNA. This listing includes 150,000 to 200,000 distinct CDR3 sequences. These data are taken from a study of monozygotic twins with inflammatory bowel disease. CDR1 and CDR2 from the germline V gene are SQVTM and ANQGSEA. This CDR3 is 12 amino acids long. The source is a human donor with ulcerative colitis or Crohn's disease, or a healthy co-twin of an affected twin (not recorded which). The sequenced sample consisted of blood. The gene calls are TRBV29-1 and TRBJ2-1; with no DNA, the TCRdb D assignment of TRBD2 cannot be verified. The CDR3 protein is CSVEILVYEQFF.